This entry is about one T cell receptor beta chain. What it binds is not known. This sample is drawn from a study of naive and memory T cell subsets. Whole-study results and caveats: Naive repertoires, especially CD8, held a few larger clonotypes, possibly memory cells re-expressing CD45RA.

Two oligonucleotides, mixed equimolar, formed the beta constant-region primer covering TRBC1 and TRBC2. Nested alpha and beta constant-region primers with the SP2 primer drove four PCR rounds on ligated cDNA. TCRdb analysed the UMI-ligation and nested PCR reads with MiXCR anew, one entry per CDR3 protein. Found here are about 100,000 distinct CDR3 sequences, about 14% of them singletons; the top ten hold roughly 3.1%. This clonotype originated in a human donor in good health. Sequenced material: naive CD8+ T cells from blood.

In DNA, the CDR3 is TGCAGTGCTCCCCCTCGTGGGGCCCGCTCCACAGATACGCAGTATTTT. Its translation: CSAPPRGARSTDTQYF. The chain has TRBV20-1 and TRBJ2-3, with TRBD1 as a possible D gene (5 bases). Per germline, CDR1 DFQATT and CDR2 SNEGSKA (reference sequence). The ends were cut back, 5 bases at V and 2 bases at J, with 20 bases in the middle. The CDR3 contains 16 residues.